This entry concerns a single T cell receptor beta chain. Its antigen is unknown. No qualities accompany the bases; no much larger clone lies one base away. Healthy HIV-negative adults with no recently reported acute infections or vaccinations were included as donors. Every donor was a Caucasian adult living in Nashville, Tennessee, USA. CD4+ T cells were enriched by magnetic negative selection; naive cells were then positively selected on CD45RA, and the negative fraction formed the memory subset. Blood was collected by leukapheresis, and PBMCs were isolated by Ficoll-Histopaque density gradient centrifugation and then cryopreserved in liquid nitrogen vapor phase. Purity and quantity of every magnetically sorted T cell population were checked by analytical flow cytometry. Each sorted fraction had its genomic DNA isolated and then quantified by UV absorbance on a Nanodrop 2000c. Using the deep immunoSEQ assay, multiplex PCR amplified TCR CDR3 regions from genomic DNA. For each cell subset, the extracted genomic DNA was distributed evenly across all wells of several immunoSEQ 96-well plates, and each plate served as one replicate. For sorted subsets, about 200 ng genomic DNA, equal to some 28,000 T cell genomes, was loaded into each replicate PCR. Purified libraries were measured with a Qubit 3.0 fluorometer, size-checked on a Bioanalyzer 2100, and measured again with the KAPA Library Quantification kit. Each immunoSEQ 96-well plate was sequenced on its own single-read 150-cycle Illumina NextSeq 550 flow cell. On the authors' methods: Because the immunoSEQ output included only junctional sequences and no quality scores, the filtering could not be the same as the filtering used for full-length reads. Sequences were annotated with PyIR, a Python wrapper for IgBLAST v1.9, and V/J genes and CDR3 were assigned using IMGT germline references. Any read was removed if the V/J assignment was weak (E-value above 1e-6), the CDR3 was missing, or the read contained stop codons, out-of-frame junctions, or ambiguous translated residues. V3J clonotypes were defined by identical inferred V gene, J gene, and CDR3 amino acid sequence. Percentage overlap between repertoires was calculated by dividing the number of shared unique clonotypes by the size of the smaller repertoire. Three approaches were used to assess repertoire richness: RTK rarefaction, the Chao1 estimator, and Recon v2.1 estimates of unobserved clonotypes. OLGA was used to compute generation probabilities for all TCRbeta clonotypes that the gDNA method yielded from a handful of donors. What TCRdb holds here is the immuneACCESS table cut down to in-frame rearrangements. Part of the clones is not present; checked against another copy, under half of the missing clones reflect an unresolved V gene, and the others are unexplained. Clonal size and the V and J genes are those of that table, whereas D and trimming came from the DNA. For this sample there are some 2,500,000 clones; around 92% appear just once. Around 0.35% of the sample comes from the top ten.

Here V drops 5 bases and J drops 1 base, and the junction holds 5 bases not matched to any gene. CDR1 SGHRS and CDR2 YFSETQ are derived from the germline V gene. The CDR3 starts with the cysteine, ends with the phenylalanine, and has 16 residues. The only DNA kept is the CDR3, 48 bases in frame from the first base. The data derive from a study of shared clonotypes between healthy human individuals (dated by TCRdb to 2018 to 2021). The study in broad terms: The cohort comprised a couple of women and three men aged 18 to 49 years. Per donor, three plates each were used for CD4 naive and CD4 memory, two for CD8 naive, and one for CD8 memory. To estimate repertoire size and how much clonotype sharing occurs between individuals, the study deeply sequenced the blood TCR repertoires of several healthy adults. To increase sequencing depth and limit assay-specific biases, TCR repertoire library preparation and sequencing were carried out by different laboratories using diverse techniques. Each donor's leukapheresis produced roughly between about 0.9 and 9.5 billion PBMCs.

The paper's findings and limits, for the study overall: Sampling was limited to blood, and TCR repertoires in tissue likely differ from TCR repertoires in blood. When a handful of donors were compared, the shared fraction of clonotypes was about 5% for naive CD4, less than 4% for naive CD8, 2% to 2.5% for memory CD4, and roughly 0.4% for memory CD8. Compared with non-shared clonotypes, clonotypes shared by all four sorted-subset donors had higher generation probabilities. Larger estimated clonotype richness was generally found for naive subsets than for memory subsets. Because the study included a small number of donors, the genetic and exposure-history diversity represented was limited. Rarefaction of sorted-subset datasets indicated incomplete sequencing despite the large sequencing depth. Pairwise subsampling indicated that sequencing depth was expected to affect the degree of clonotype sharing among donors.

This TCR was recovered from a man between 18 and 29 years old in good health. Some clones in this sample may be carry-over from other donors' samples. The chain joins TRBV5-1 to TRBJ2-3; 12 middle bases align to TRBD2. Specimen: naive CD4+ T cells from PBMCs. The cell subset or site label, read with the paper, signifies: CD45RA+ positively selected. CDR3 loop: CASSQRLAGGTDTQYF. The nucleotide sequence is given as TGCGCCAGCAGTCAGAGACTAGCGGGAGGCACAGATACGCAGTATTTT.